One sample yielded the 27 T cell receptor beta chains listed below, sequenced in a study of T cell repertoires in cytomegalovirus infection. MiXCR, applied by TCRdb to the reads, yields one record per CDR3 protein. The sample records more than 400,000 distinct CDR3 sequences, around a quarter being singletons. The sample comprised PBMCs. All receptors come from a human donor in good health (CMV status not recorded). Some clones in this sample may be carry-over from other donors' samples.

This clonotype came up a few times. The V call is TRBV7-9, the J call TRBJ1-1, with no clear D. Trimming removed 2 bases at V and 3 bases at J, with 7 bases between. The CDR3 covers 13 residues. Germline V gives CDR1 SEHNR, CDR2 FQNEAQ (reference sequence). Here the CDR3 reads CASSLSEDTEAFF. The DNA of the CDR3 is TGTGCCAGCAGCTTATCTGAGGACACTGAAGCTTTCTTT.

A few counts support this clonotype. The J gene is TRBJ2-7, the V gene TRBV6-2 or TRBV6-3; D perhaps matches TRBD1 (6 bases). V shed 6 bases and J shed 3 bases, with 9 bases lying between them. Germline CDR1 reads MNHEY; CDR2 reads SVGEGT. The length of the CDR3 is 12 residues. The CDR3 DNA is TGTGCCAGCAGCACGGACAGCTACGAGCAGTACTTC. Translation: CASSTDSYEQYF.

This clonotype was counted only a few times. This chain's CDR3 is CASSLVGGENTIYF. The CDR3 nucleotides are TGCGCCAGCAGCTTGGTGGGAGGTGAAAACACCATATATTTT. The genes are TRBV5-1 and TRBJ1-3; D remains unclear. The CDR3 has 14 residues. Germline CDR1 and CDR2: SGHRS and YFSETQ. Trimming cost V 0 bases and J 6 bases, with 10 bases left between them.

This chain links TRBV4-1 with TRBJ1-2; D not resolved. This CDR3 has 15 residues. Per germline, CDR1 MGHRA and CDR2 YSYEKL. Trimming stripped 0 bases from V and 4 bases from J, with 12 bases between. CDR3 in amino acids: CASSQDLQDGYGYTF. DNA of the CDR3: TGCGCCAGCAGCCAAGATCTTCAGGACGGCTATGGCTACACCTTC.

The chain recombines TRBV14 with TRBJ2-3; D is unclear. The V end lost 0 bases, the J end lost 7 bases, and 14 bases lay between the germline ends. Germline loops: CDR1 SGHDN, CDR2 FVKESK. This CDR3 has 15 residues. The CDR3 protein is CASSQDLLRWNTQYF. The CDR3 DNA reads as TGTGCCAGCAGCCAAGATCTCCTTCGCTGGAATACGCAGTATTTT.

This sequence joins TRBV12-3 or TRBV12-4 and TRBJ2-7; tentatively, D is TRBD2 (7 bases). The CDR3 runs 15 residues. The germline V and J ends were trimmed by 1 base and 2 bases, with 12 bases remaining between them. This CDR3 reads CASSLGGGGPYEQYV. The CDR3 nucleotides read TGTGCCAGCAGTTTAGGGGGGGGGGGCCCCTACGAGCAGTACGTC.

V gene TRBV4-1 combines with J gene TRBJ1-2; 8 nucleotides align to TRBD1. The CDR3 contains 14 residues. The ends lost 3 bases at V and 4 bases at J; junction bases unmatched: 4. Germline lookup yields CDR1 MGHRA and CDR2 YSYEKL. In DNA, the CDR3 is TGCGCCAGCAGCCAGAGGACAGGGCCCTATGGCTACACCTTC. Encoded protein: CASSQRTGPYGYTF.

This chain uses TRBV5-4 with TRBJ2-5; 10 bases line up with TRBD2. The CDR3 contains 15 residues. CDR1 and CDR2 from the germline V gene are SGHNT and YYREEE (reference sequence). The trim removed 4 bases at V and 4 bases at J, leaving 7 bases unmatched. DNA of the CDR3: TGTGCCAGCAGCCAAACTAGCGGGACTTCAGAGACCCAGTACTTC. Protein product: CASSQTSGTSETQYF. Looking up the rest from reference TRBV5-4 and TRBJ2-5 gives the full variable domain: ETGVTQSPTHLIKTRGQQVTLRCSSQSGHNTVSWYQQALGQGPQFIFQYYREEENGRGNFPPRFSGLQFPNYSSELNVNALELDDSALYLCASSQTSGTSETQYFGPGTRLLVL.

This sequence joins TRBV4-3 and TRBJ2-1, with TRBD2 matching over 9 bases. CDR1 is LGHNA, CDR2 YSLEER, per germline. Trimming took 4 bases from V and 7 from J; bases not matched to a gene: 11. The CDR3 loop spans 16 amino acids. As DNA, the CDR3 is TGCGCCAGCAGCCCAGGGACTAGCTCGGGAGTAAATGAGCAGTTCTTC. This gives the protein CASSPGTSSGVNEQFF.

Only a few counts were recorded for this clonotype. The J gene is TRBJ2-1, the V gene TRBV12-3 or TRBV12-4; 10 bases agree with TRBD1. V lost 5 bases to trimming and J lost 0 bases; unmatched junction nucleotides: 22. The CDR3 spans 22 residues. This CDR3 reads CASSLSLGTGVRPKSSYNEQFF. DNA of the CDR3: TGTGCCAGCAGTCTCTCCCTGGGGACAGGGGTTAGACCAAAGAGCTCCTACAATGAGCAGTTCTTC.

The chain recombines TRBV20-1 with TRBJ2-3; D uncertain. Trimming removed 2 bases from V and 1 base from J, with 4 bases in between. The CDR3 covers 12 residues. In germline, CDR1 is DFQATT, CDR2 SNEGSKA (reference sequence). The CDR3 DNA is TGCAGTGCTAGAAGTCGCACAGATACGCAGTATTTT. Protein sequence: CSARSRTDTQYF.

This clonotype was seen a few times. The chain joins TRBV6-2 or TRBV6-3 to TRBJ2-1, with TRBD2 identical over 10 bases. The CDR3 totals 19 residues. V was clipped by 3 bases and J by 1 base; unmatched bases: 12. Germline V lookup: CDR1 MNHEY, CDR2 SVGEGT. The CDR3 bases are TGTGCCAGCAGTTATAGGGGACTAGCGCGCCGGAAGTCCTACAATGAGCAGTTCTTC. It is translated as CASSYRGLARRKSYNEQFF.

This clonotype turned up a few times. This chain's CDR3 is CASSLLASSGNTIYF. CDR3 nucleotides: TGTGCCAGCAGCTTACTCGCTAGCTCTGGAAACACCATATATTTT. V is TRBV7-9 and J is TRBJ1-3; D gene ambiguous. The CDR3 has 15 residues. The germline V gene has CDR1 SEHNR and CDR2 FQNEAQ (reference sequence). V was trimmed by 2 bases and J by 0 bases, leaving 8 bases between them.

This clonotype was seen a handful of times. The V gene is TRBV27, the J gene TRBJ2-7, with 8 nucleotides matching TRBD2. The CDR3 spans 14 residues. Germline trimming cut 6 bases from V and 2 bases from J; bases unmatched to any gene: 6. The V gene's germline CDR1 is MNHEY and CDR2 SMNVEV (reference sequence). The CDR3 region is CASRQYSGTYEQYF. The CDR3 nucleotides are TGTGCCAGCAGACAATATAGCGGGACCTACGAGCAGTACTTC.

The chain joins TRBV6-6 to TRBJ1-2; D is unclear. The V gene's germline CDR1 is MNHNY and CDR2 SVGAGI (reference sequence). Trimming took off 11 bases at V and 7 bases at J, with 11 bases between the two ends. The CDR3 spans 10 residues. CDR3 coding DNA: TGTGCCTCTTGGGGATCTGGCTACACCTTC. This sequence encodes CASWGSGYTF.

This clonotype has at least ten counts. This sequence joins TRBV6-5 and TRBJ1-6; D is unresolved. The length of the CDR3 is 15 residues. CDR1 and CDR2 from the germline V gene are MNHEY and SVGAGI. V lost 0 bases and J lost 10, with 13 bases in between. The CDR3 loop is CASSYSPYGKSPLHF. The CDR3 coding sequence is TGTGCCAGCAGTTACTCGCCATACGGGAAGTCACCCCTCCACTTT.

This clonotype was found many times. V is TRBV12-3 or TRBV12-4 and J is TRBJ2-1; 7 positions agree with TRBD2. V trimming: 3 bases; J trimming: 0 bases; junction bases outside the gene matches: 11. The CDR3 length is 18 residues. Here the CDR3 reads CASSFSLAVQSSYNEQFF. CDR3 bases: TGTGCCAGCAGTTTTAGTCTAGCGGTTCAAAGCTCCTACAATGAGCAGTTCTTC.

J is TRBJ2-3 and V is TRBV27; D remains unclear. Germline-derived CDR1 and CDR2 are MNHEY and SMNVEV (reference sequence). This CDR3 is built from 14 residues. Deletions cut 6 bases from V and 4 bases from J, with 14 bases between. The CDR3 nucleotides are TGTGCCAGCAGCCGAGAGGTAGCCGCAGATACGCAGTATTTT. Translating it yields CASSREVAADTQYF.

The chain links TRBV12-3 or TRBV12-4 to TRBJ1-5; D gene unclear. Deletions cut 3 bases from V and 5 bases from J, with 8 bases between. This CDR3 contains 13 residues. CDR3 sequence: CASSFRLDQPQHF. CDR3 nucleotide sequence: TGTGCCAGCAGTTTTAGACTGGATCAGCCCCAGCATTTT.

J is TRBJ2-7 and V is TRBV3-1; TRBD2 is a possible D gene (5 bases). The V end lost 3 bases, the J end lost 1 base, and 10 bases lay between the germline ends. CDR3 length: 14 residues. Germline CDR1 LGHDT, CDR2 YNNKEL (reference sequence). This CDR3 is CASSQRAGSYEQYV. The CDR3 region has the DNA TGTGCCAGCAGCCAGAGGGCGGGTTCCTACGAGCAGTACGTC.

This clonotype was counted at least ten times. The chain carries TRBV7-8 and TRBJ1-1, with a weak D call TRBD1 (5 bases). V dropped 6 bases and J dropped 3 bases, with 20 bases sitting between them. The CDR3 loop spans 16 amino acids. Germline values: CDR1 SGHVS, CDR2 FQNEAQ. The CDR3 loop reads CASRQWGQASHTEAFF. The CDR3 nucleotides are TGTGCCAGCAGGCAATGGGGCCAGGCCTCGCACACTGAAGCTTTCTTT.

This chain links TRBV4-3 with TRBJ1-6; 7 bases are shared with TRBD1. Germline loops: CDR1 LGHNA, CDR2 YSLEER. The CDR3 spans 14 residues. V was clipped by 5 bases and J by 9 bases; unmatched bases: 7. In nucleotides, the CDR3 is TGCGCCAGCAGCGCGGGACAGAGTTTTTCACCCCTCCACTTT. This sequence encodes CASSAGQSFSPLHF.

The CDR3, as DNA: TGTGCCAGCAGATGGAATACAGGGAATCAGCCCCAGCATTTT. It specifies CASRWNTGNQPQHF. V and J are TRBV2 and TRBJ1-5, with D possibly TRBD1 on 6 matching bases. V lost 6 bases and J 4 bases, leaving 13 bases between the germline ends. Looked up from germline, CDR1 is SNHLY and CDR2 is FYNNEI. This CDR3 is 14 amino acids long.

This chain links TRBV7-8 with TRBJ2-7, with D possibly matching TRBD2 (5 bases). Trimming cost V 3 bases and J 3 bases, with 12 bases left between them. The CDR3 extends over 14 amino acids. CDR1 and CDR2 from the germline V gene are SGHVS and FQNEAQ. As DNA, the CDR3 is TGTGCCAGCAGCTTGCTCGACCGGGACTACGAGCAGTACTTC. The encoded protein is CASSLLDRDYEQYF. Full variable domain (outside the CDR3, taken from reference TRBV7-8 and TRBJ2-7): GAGVSQSPRYKVAKRGQDVALRCDPISGHVSLFWYQQALGQGPEFLTYFQNEAQLDKSGLPSDRFFAERPEGSVSTLKIQRTQQEDSAVYLCASSLLDRDYEQYFGPGTRLTVT.

The genes are TRBV5-6 and TRBJ2-7; tentatively, D is TRBD1 or TRBD2 (5 bases each). V was shortened by 4 bases and J by 5 bases, with 19 bases between the two germline ends. There are 15 residues in the CDR3. Germline CDR1 reads SGHDT; CDR2 reads YYEEEE. The DNA of the CDR3 is TGTGCCAGCAGCCCCCCGGGACCCCTTCCGGACGAGCAGTACTTC. This encodes CASSPPGPLPDEQYF.

This clonotype was detected many times. The chain recombines TRBV7-2 with TRBJ1-2; D may be TRBD1 (5 bases). CDR3 length: 15 residues. The V end was cut by 4 bases, the J end by 1 base, with 13 bases between. The germline CDR1 and CDR2 sequences are SGHTA and FQGNSA. The CDR3 DNA reads TGTGCCAGCAGCTCAGGGTGGGGGGTTAACTATGGCTACACCTTC. As protein: CASSSGWGVNYGYTF.

This clonotype was counted between two and nine times. CDR3 sequence: CAISDGQEDEGYTF. The DNA for the CDR3 is TGTGCCATCAGTGACGGACAGGAAGATGAGGGCTACACCTTC. The rearrangement uses TRBV10-3 and TRBJ1-2; TRBD1 aligns across 7 bases. Germline trimming cut 3 bases from V and 8 bases from J; bases unmatched to any gene: 9. There are 14 residues in the CDR3. The germline V gene encodes CDR1 ENHRY and CDR2 SYGVKD.